The 22 T cell receptor beta chains given below trace back to one sample, sequenced in a study of blood T cell repertoires in COVID-19. Data came from immunoSEQ multiplex PCR; TCRdb stores just in-frame clones and leaves some out. The sample contains 150,000 or so clones, 79% of which appear only once. Sequenced: peripheral blood. The source is an older woman with COVID-19, enrolled during active disease.

This clone was detected a few times. The chain links TRBV5-6 to TRBJ2-7, with 9 bases identical to TRBD1. CDR3 length equals 16 residues. Unmatched junction bases numbered 9, after V lost 2 bases and J lost 3 bases. Looked up from germline, CDR1 is SGHDT and CDR2 is YYEEEE. This CDR3 is CASSLILTGGVYEQYV. For the CDR3, the DNA is TGTGCCAGCAGCTTAATCCTGACAGGGGGTGTCTACGAGCAGTACGTC.

The rearrangement joins TRBV27 to TRBJ1-5; no clear D. The germline CDR1 and CDR2 sequences are MNHEY and SMNVEV (reference sequence). Trimming took 9 bases from V and 1 from J, leaving 10 bases between them. This CDR3 has 13 residues. The CDR3 DNA sequence: TGTGCCAGTTCCCGGTTAAGCAATCAGCCCCAGCATTTT. Its protein is CASSRLSNQPQHF.

The chain combines TRBV23-1 with TRBJ2-2; TRBD1 is a possible D gene (7 bases). TRBV23-1 is an ORF; its function is uncertain. The CDR3 covers 21 residues. Trimming took 1 base from V and 6 from J, leaving 30 bases between them. The DNA of the CDR3 is TGCGCCAGCAGTCAATTCCTGACCCTCCCGCGACAGGGAGGAGGATCCGGGGAGCTGTTTTTT. It yields the protein CASSQFLTLPRQGGGSGELFF.

The J gene is TRBJ2-3, the V gene TRBV10-3; D might be TRBD2 (5 bases). This CDR3 is built from 15 residues. V lost 6 bases and J 0 bases, leaving 13 bases between the germline ends. The germline CDR1 and CDR2 sequences are ENHRY and SYGVKD. Written as DNA, the CDR3 is TGTGCCATCAGCCCTGCTTGGACTAGCACAGATACGCAGTATTTT. It translates to CAISPAWTSTDTQYF.

The chain is built from TRBV7-8 and TRBJ1-5; TRBD1 agrees at 10 bases. J was trimmed by 4 bases and V by 5 bases; bases with no gene match: 17. Germline V gene lookup returns CDR1 SGHVS and CDR2 FQNEAQ. The CDR3 spans 19 residues. The CDR3 DNA reads TGTGCCAGCAGCGTAGGGGACAGGGGAACCTGGAGGCCGAATCAGCCCCAGCATTTT. Translating gives CASSVGDRGTWRPNQPQHF.

The chain recombines TRBV2 with TRBJ2-7; 11 positions agree with TRBD1. The V gene's germline CDR1 is SNHLY and CDR2 FYNNEI. Unmatched junction bases numbered 5, after V lost 6 bases and J lost 1 base. This CDR3 contains 15 residues. Written as DNA, the CDR3 is TGTGCCAGCAGCGTCGGGACAGGGGGTTCCTACGAGCAGTACTTC. Protein product: CASSVGTGGSYEQYF.

This clone has a handful of counts. This sequence joins TRBV30 and TRBJ1-4; D is possibly TRBD1 (5 bases). V lost 1 base and J lost 10, with 19 bases in between. Germline CDR1 reads GTSNPN; CDR2 reads SVGIG (reference sequence). This CDR3 is built from 15 residues. CDR3 sequence: CAWSGGGAEAGKLFF. The CDR3 nucleotides are TGTGCCTGGAGTGGTGGAGGGGCCGAGGCCGGAAAACTGTTTTTT.

The chain has TRBV5-1 and TRBJ2-3, with D possibly matching TRBD1 (6 bases). V was clipped by 6 bases and J by 0 bases, with 11 bases between them. The CDR3 loop spans 14 amino acids. Germline V CDR1 and CDR2: SGHRS, YFSETQ. Written as DNA, the CDR3 is TGCGCCAGCACCCGGACAGCGAGCACAGATACGCAGTATTTT. This codes for CASTRTASTDTQYF. Combining the CDR3 with reference TRBV5-1 and TRBJ2-3 gives the whole variable domain KAGVTQTPRYLIKTRGQQVTLSCSPISGHRSVSWYQQTPGQGLQFLFEYFSETQRNKGNFPGRFSGRQFSNSRSEMNVSTLELGDSALYLCASTRTASTDTQYFGPGTRLTVL.

The genes are TRBV11-2 and TRBJ2-3; TRBD1 might be the D (5 bases). Germline loops: CDR1 SGHAT, CDR2 FQNNGV. Trimming took 1 base from V and 1 from J, leaving 12 bases between them. The CDR3 runs to 16 residues. As DNA, the CDR3 is TGTGCCAGCAGCTTAGGGACACGCACTGGCACAGATACGCAGTATTTT. Its protein is CASSLGTRTGTDTQYF. The whole variable domain, remainder taken from reference TRBV11-2 and TRBJ2-3, is EAGVAQSPRYKIIEKRQSVAFWCNPISGHATLYWYQQILGQGPKLLIQFQNNGVVDDSQLPKDRFSAERLKGVDSTLKIQPAKLEDSAVYLCASSLGTRTGTDTQYFGPGTRLTVL.

The V gene is TRBV11-1, the J gene TRBJ2-7; a weak D match, TRBD2 (5 bases). CDR1 is SGHAT and CDR2 is FQDESV in the germline V gene (reference sequence). The germline V and J ends were trimmed by 8 bases and 6 bases, with 14 bases remaining between them. The length of the CDR3 is 12 residues. The CDR3 nucleotides read TGTGCCAGCCGGGGTTGGGATTCCGAGCAGTACTTC. Amino acid sequence: CASRGWDSEQYF.

This chain uses TRBV7-3 with TRBJ2-2; 12 bases align to TRBD1. The CDR3 is 18 residues long. The V segment lost 3 bases and the J segment 3 bases; nucleotides outside the gene matches: 8. Germline V lookup: CDR1 SGHTA, CDR2 FQGTGA. The CDR3 is CASSFPRDRGRDTGELFF. The DNA for the CDR3 is TGTGCCAGCAGCTTCCCGCGGGACAGGGGGCGCGACACCGGGGAGCTGTTTTTT.

This rearrangement joins TRBV3-1 (or the pseudogene TRBV3-2) to TRBJ1-1, with 8 bases aligning to TRBD1. Germline trimming cut 1 base from V and 4 bases from J; bases unmatched to any gene: 8. The CDR3 loop spans 16 amino acids. Germline V gene lookup returns CDR1 LGHDT and CDR2 YNNKEL (reference sequence). CDR3 coding DNA: TGTGCCAGCAGCCAAGTGATGACAGGGGTGACCACTGAAGCTTTCTTT. This encodes CASSQVMTGVTTEAFF.

The gene calls are TRBV27 and TRBJ2-7; 13 bases are shared with TRBD2. This CDR3 is 17 amino acids long. J lost 5 bases, V lost 5 bases, and 12 bases had no gene match. Germline V CDR1 and CDR2: MNHEY, SMNVEV (reference sequence). CDR3 region: CASSAGLAGVSQNEQYF. CDR3 nucleotides: TGTGCCAGCAGTGCAGGACTAGCGGGAGTTTCACAGAACGAGCAGTACTTC.

The chain joins TRBV13 to TRBJ2-5, with TRBD1 matching 8 bases. The CDR3 is 14 amino acids. The V and J ends lost 5 bases and 4 bases, in that order; junction bases with no gene match: 6. Germline V CDR1 and CDR2: PRHDT, FYEKMQ (reference sequence). For the CDR3, the DNA is TGTGCCAGCAGCCGGATTACAGGGGGAGAGACCCAGTACTTC. Translated: CASSRITGGETQYF.

The chain recombines TRBV10-3 with TRBJ2-3, with 7 bases aligning to TRBD2. V was pared by 3 bases and J by 6 bases, with 6 bases of the junction left unmatched. The CDR3 contains 14 residues. Germline V lookup: CDR1 ENHRY, CDR2 SYGVKD. The CDR3 DNA follows: TGTGCCATCAGTGACCAAGCGGGGTCCGATACGCAGTATTTT. It encodes CAISDQAGSDTQYF.

The chain is built from TRBV6-6 and TRBJ1-4; D gene uncertain. The CDR3 consists of 15 residues. Germline CDR1 reads MNHNY; CDR2 reads SVGAGI (reference sequence). Trimming took off 10 bases at V and 7 bases at J, with 22 bases between the two ends. This CDR3 reads CATLHAKSGGEKLFF. Here the CDR3 DNA reads TGTGCCACTCTACACGCCAAATCCGGAGGTGAAAAACTGTTTTTT.

To note about this clone: The sample has other DNA sequences that encode this CDR3 too. V gene TRBV4-1 combines with J gene TRBJ2-3; 12 bases line up with TRBD2. Per germline, CDR1 MGHRA and CDR2 YSYEKL. The CDR3 length is 17 residues. J gave up 1 base and V 1 base, and 3 bases lay outside the gene matches. CDR3 loop: CASSQVLAGGGTDTQYF. The CDR3 coding sequence is TGCGCCAGCAGCCAAGTCCTAGCGGGGGGGGGCACAGATACGCAGTATTTT.

The genes are TRBV9 and TRBJ2-1; perhaps TRBD2 as D (5 bases). The CDR3 is 15 amino acids. Germline CDR1 and CDR2: SGDLS and YYNGEE. V was cut by 0 bases and J by 9 bases, with 16 bases left in between. The CDR3 bases are TGTGCCAGCAGCGTAGAGGGAGCGATGGTCGGTGAGCAGTTCTTC. This sequence encodes CASSVEGAMVGEQFF.

The chain uses TRBV27 and TRBJ1-6; 7 bases agree with TRBD1. The V and J ends lost 7 bases and 7 bases, in that order; junction bases with no gene match: 7. Germline assignment: CDR1 MNHEY and CDR2 SMNVEV (reference sequence). The CDR3 totals 14 residues. The CDR3 region has the DNA TGTGCCAGCATGGGTGACAGGGTGAATTCACCCCTCCACTTT. It yields the protein CASMGDRVNSPLHF.

The rearrangement joins TRBV21-1 to TRBJ2-5; the table gives TRBD2 as D, unverified against the DNA. TRBV21-1 counts as a pseudogene. The CDR3 is 16 amino acids. The CDR3 spells CASSKGAGDHQETQYF. CDR3 DNA: TGTGCCAGCAGCAAAGGAGCGGGGGACCACCAAGAGACCCAGTACTTC.

The chain joins TRBV7-6 to TRBJ2-7; 9 bases fit TRBD2. Germline V CDR1 and CDR2: SGHVS, FNYEAQ. With V trimmed by 0 bases and J by 2 bases, 8 bases remained unmatched. The CDR3 has 17 amino acids. CDR3 in amino acids: CASSLAAAGGQPYEQYV. The CDR3 region has the DNA TGTGCCAGCAGCTTAGCGGCTGCGGGGGGGCAACCCTACGAGCAGTACGTC.

V is TRBV7-3 and J is TRBJ1-5; 11 positions match TRBD1. V dropped 5 bases and J dropped 0; count of bases not matched to a gene: 9. The germline gives CDR1 SGHTA, CDR2 FQGTGA. The CDR3 loop spans 18 amino acids. CDR3 sequence: CASSLGTGGRYSNQPQHF. The CDR3 DNA follows: TGTGCCAGCAGCCTGGGGACAGGGGGGAGGTATAGCAATCAGCCCCAGCATTTT.